The 12 T cell receptor beta chains presented below share a single source sample, sequenced in a study of blood T cell repertoires in COVID-19. Only in-frame clones appear in the TCRdb table, and some are missing; sequencing was by immunoSEQ multiplex PCR. Among around 300,000 clones, approximately 85% were seen once, and the ten largest hold about 10%. Input material: peripheral blood. Receptors were obtained from a woman between 70 and 85 years old with acute or convalescent COVID-19.

V gene TRBV9 combines with J gene TRBJ2-2; TRBD1 matches 9 bases. This CDR3 comprises 15 residues. With 4 bases clipped from V and 6 bases from J, the junction kept 7 bases outside the gene matches. CDR1 SGDLS and CDR2 YYNGEE come from the germline V gene. As DNA, the CDR3 is TGTGCCAGCAGCCCGGGGGACAGGGCTGCCGGGGAGCTGTTTTTT. It is translated as CASSPGDRAAGELFF.

The rearrangement joins TRBV2 to TRBJ2-7, with D maybe TRBD2 (5 bases). CDR1 is SNHLY and CDR2 is FYNNEI in the germline V gene. V gave up 1 base and J gave up 6 bases, with 7 bases separating them. CDR3 length: 12 amino acids. CDR3 coding DNA: TGTGCCAGCAGTGAAGGGGGAGCCGAGCAGTACTTC. It yields the protein CASSEGGAEQYF.

The chain carries TRBV9 and TRBJ1-2, with D possibly matching TRBD1 (5 bases). Germline CDR1 is SGDLS and CDR2 is YYNGEE. V was pared by 0 bases and J by 1 base, with 10 bases between. CDR3 length equals 15 residues. Written as DNA, the CDR3 is TGTGCCAGCAGCGTAGGAACGACAGTTAACTATGGCTACACCTTC. Amino acid sequence: CASSVGTTVNYGYTF.

V and J are TRBV7-2 and TRBJ1-1; D not resolved. V was pared by 3 bases and J by 0 bases, with 5 bases between. This CDR3 region has 13 residues. CDR1 and CDR2 from the germline V gene are SGHTA and FQGNSA. The CDR3 sequence: CASSFSLNTEAFF. The CDR3 DNA reads as TGTGCCAGCAGCTTTAGCCTGAACACTGAAGCTTTCTTT.

This sequence joins TRBV29-1 and TRBJ2-5, with 10 bases identical to TRBD1. The junction had 9 bases not matched to a gene; V was cut back by 4 bases and J by 4 bases. CDR3 length equals 15 residues. Per germline, CDR1 SQVTM and CDR2 ANQGSEA. The CDR3 bases are TGCAGCGTTGTACAACCGGGACAGGGGACAGAGACCCAGTACTTC. Its translation: CSVVQPGQGTETQYF.

J is TRBJ2-1 and V is TRBV7-9; D perhaps matches TRBD2 (5 bases). Germline loops: CDR1 SEHNR, CDR2 FQNEAQ (reference sequence). The germline V and J ends were trimmed by 7 bases and 7 bases, with 29 bases remaining between them. CDR3 length equals 18 residues. CDR3 sequence reads: CASTRPPAAPGRENEQFF. The CDR3 DNA follows: TGTGCCAGCACCCGACCCCCCGCGGCGCCGGGCCGGGAAAATGAGCAGTTCTTC. Complete variable domain (other parts from reference TRBV7-9 and TRBJ2-1): DTGVSQNPRHKITKRGQNVTFRCDPISEHNRLYWYRQTLGQGPEFLTYFQNEAQLEKSRLLSDRFSAERPKGSFSTLEIQRTEQGDSAMYLCASTRPPAAPGRENEQFFGPGTRLTVL.

The gene calls are TRBV5-6 and TRBJ2-1, with 8 positions matching TRBD2. Germline V gene sequence: CDR1 SGHDT, CDR2 YYEEEE. V lost 0 bases to trimming and J lost 6 bases; unmatched junction nucleotides: 5. CDR3 length: 15 residues. DNA for the CDR3: TGTGCCAGCAGCTTGGTGCGGGGGGCCTTCAATGAGCAGTTCTTC. It codes for CASSLVRGAFNEQFF.

The chain is built from TRBV5-6 and TRBJ1-4; 8 bases map to TRBD1. CDR1 and CDR2 from the germline V gene are SGHDT and YYEEEE. V shed 4 bases, J shed 5 bases, and the junction held 7 bases outside the gene matches. The CDR3 is 15 residues long. Here the CDR3 reads CASSVRRQGNEKLFF. Written as DNA, the CDR3 is TGTGCCAGCAGCGTCCGGAGACAGGGGAATGAAAAACTGTTTTTT.

The chain carries TRBV30 and TRBJ1-2; maybe TRBD1 (6 bases). V lost 0 bases and J 5 bases, leaving 25 bases between the germline ends. Germline CDR1 is GTSNPN and CDR2 is SVGIG (reference sequence). This CDR3 comprises 18 residues. The chain's CDR3 is CAWSVGAQTGYRGYGYTF. CDR3 coding DNA: TGTGCCTGGAGTGTAGGGGCCCAAACAGGGTATCGAGGTTATGGCTACACCTTC.

The chain combines TRBV2 with TRBJ1-5, with TRBD1 identical over 10 bases. The CDR3 has 14 residues. Germline CDR1 reads SNHLY; CDR2 reads FYNNEI. V gave up 6 bases and J gave up 3 bases; unmatched junction bases: 2. CDR3: CASRGQGNNQPQHF. The CDR3, as DNA: TGTGCCAGCAGGGGACAGGGGAACAATCAGCCCCAGCATTTT. The whole variable domain, filled in from reference TRBV2 and TRBJ1-5, reads EPEVTQTPSHQVTQMGQEVILRCVPISNHLYFYWYRQILGQKVEFLVSFYNNEISEKSEIFDDQFSVERPDGSNFTLKIRSTKLEDSAMYFCASRGQGNNQPQHFGDGTRLSIL.

This chain joins TRBV5-4 and TRBJ1-2; D is unclear. CDR1 is SGHNT and CDR2 is YYREEE in the germline V gene (reference sequence). Deletions cut 4 bases from V and 2 bases from J, with 12 bases between. The length of the CDR3 is 14 residues. In nucleotides, the CDR3 is TGTGCCAGCAGCACTGAGATCCTCAACTATGGCTACACCTTC. As protein: CASSTEILNYGYTF.

This clone was counted a single time. The chain links TRBV20-1 to TRBJ2-7; 10 positions agree with TRBD1. CDR3 size: 18 residues. J lost 6 bases, V lost 3 bases, and 20 bases had no gene match. Germline-derived CDR1 and CDR2 are DFQATT and SNEGSKA (reference sequence). The CDR3 reads CSASSLIYTGTGVGEQYF. Written as DNA, the CDR3 is TGCAGTGCTAGTAGTTTAATATACACCGGGACAGGGGTGGGCGAGCAGTACTTC.